Listed below are T cell receptor beta chains from one sample, sequenced in a study of control samples from healthy donors and cancer patients. Repertoires were generated with immunoSEQ multiplex PCR, while TCRdb's copy carries only in-frame clones and drops some. This sample has about 59,000 clones, with about 92% found just once. The sample consisted of PBMCs. The origin of the receptors is a middle-aged man with colorectal cancer. Each CDR3 is given with its conserved first and last residue. Each record gives: clone size, CDR3 length, V gene, J gene, D gene, CDR3 protein, CDR3 DNA. D genes are given only for firm matches. Clone sizes are given selectively: once, few, many, or a class where the clone is expanded.

>.|15|TRBV4-1|TRBJ2-3|.
CASSRRTDFTDTQYF
TGCGCCAGCAGCCGCAGGACTGACTTCACAGATACGCAGTATTTT
>.|15|TRBV7-2|TRBJ1-6|TRBD1
CASSRDSSYNSPLHF
TGTGCCAGCAGCCGGGACAGCTCCTATAATTCACCCCTCCACTTT
>once|13|TRBV5-1|TRBJ1-2|.
CASSLEGTYGYTF
TGCGCCAGCAGCTTGGAGGGGACCTATGGCTACACCTTC
>once|13|TRBV14|TRBJ2-7|.
CASSKGSFYEQYF
TGTGCCAGCAGCAAGGGGAGCTTCTACGAGCAGTACTTC
>.|15|TRBV6-1|TRBJ1-5|.
CASSEDRVSNQPQHF
TGTGCCAGCAGTGAAGACAGGGTAAGCAATCAGCCCCAGCATTTT
>few|12|TRBV12-3/TRBV12-4|TRBJ1-5|.
CASSFFNQPQHF
TGTGCCAGCAGTTTTTTCAATCAGCCCCAGCATTTT
>.|15|TRBV10-1|TRBJ1-4|TRBD1
CASPKMTGRNEKLFF
TGCGCCAGCCCCAAAATGACAGGGCGTAATGAAAAACTGTTTTTT
>.|13|TRBV4-3|TRBJ2-7|.
CASSQERSREQYF
TGCGCCAGCAGCCAAGAACGTTCGCGGGAGCAGTACTTC
>.|10|TRBV30|TRBJ2-7|.
CAWSTGGLYF
TGTGCCTGGAGCACCGGCGGACTGTACTTC
>once|15|TRBV7-8|TRBJ1-5|TRBD1
CASSSDRGWDQPQHF
TGTGCCAGCAGCTCCGACAGGGGATGGGATCAGCCCCAGCATTTT
>.|12|TRBV19|TRBJ2-2|.
CASNINTGELFF
TGTGCCAGCAACATAAACACCGGGGAGCTGTTTTTT
>.|14|TRBV4-2|TRBJ2-7|TRBD1
CASSLETGIYEQYF
TGTGCCAGCAGCCTAGAGACAGGGATCTACGAGCAGTACTTC
>.|14|TRBV7-2|TRBJ1-3|.
CASSLSGTGNTIYF
TGTGCCAGCAGCTTATCCGGGACTGGAAACACCATATATTTT
>once|14|TRBV6-5|TRBJ1-1|TRBD1
CASSPQGAYTEAFF
TGTGCCAGCAGTCCGCAGGGGGCCTACACTGAAGCTTTCTTT
>once|16|TRBV6-5|TRBJ2-7|TRBD1
CASSYSRGGPSYEQYF
TGTGCCAGCAGTTACTCGAGAGGGGGCCCCTCCTACGAGCAGTACTTC
>.|14|TRBV5-1|TRBJ2-7|.
CASSLLDRSYEQYF
TGCGCCAGCAGCTTACTGGACAGATCCTACGAGCAGTACTTC
>.|11|TRBV7-9|TRBJ2-1|TRBD1
CASTGGWEQFF
TGTGCCAGCACAGGGGGCTGGGAGCAGTTCTTC
>.|15|TRBV27|TRBJ1-1|TRBD1
CASSSGQVVNTEAFF
TGTGCCAGCAGTTCTGGACAGGTCGTAAATACTGAAGCTTTCTTT
>.|15|TRBV18|TRBJ2-1|.
CASSPSSTSINEQFF
TGTGCCAGCTCACCGTCTAGCACTTCGATCAATGAGCAGTTCTTC
>.|13|TRBV19|TRBJ2-7|TRBD1
CATSRDSSYEQYF
TGTGCCACATCGAGGGACAGCTCCTACGAGCAGTACTTC
>.|15|TRBV30|TRBJ1-6|TRBD1
CAWSAEDRGNSPLHF
TGTGCCTGGAGCGCAGAGGACAGGGGAAATTCACCCCTCCACTTT
>.|15|TRBV3-1/TRBV3-2|TRBJ2-7|.
CASSQNYQSSYEQYF
TGTGCCAGCAGCCAGAATTACCAGAGCTCCTACGAGCAGTACTTC
>.|11|TRBV19|TRBJ2-3|.
CASRTGDTQYF
TGTGCCAGTAGAACCGGCGATACGCAGTATTTT
>.|15|TRBV7-9|TRBJ1-1|.
CASSPRQNMNTEAFF
TGTGCCAGCAGCCCCCGACAGAACATGAACACTGAAGCTTTCTTT
>.|18|TRBV7-2|TRBJ1-3|.
CASSLGAPGINSGNTIYF
TGTGCCAGCAGCTTAGGGGCCCCAGGGATTAATTCTGGAAACACCATATATTTT
>.|11|TRBV20-1|TRBJ2-7|.
CSASRAYEQYF
TGCAGTGCTAGTCGGGCCTACGAGCAGTACTTC
>.|17|TRBV7-2|TRBJ2-7|.
CASSLFAVLPGTYEQYF
TGTGCCAGCAGCCTCTTTGCCGTTCTACCGGGGACCTACGAGCAGTACTTC
>.|17|TRBV21-1|TRBJ1-5|.
CASSPRDREGSNQPQHF
TGTGCCAGCAGCCCCCGGGACAGGGAGGGTAGCAATCAGCCCCAGCATTTT
>.|14|TRBV5-1|TRBJ1-1|TRBD1
CASSLGDRVTEAFF
TGCGCCAGCAGCTTGGGGGACAGAGTTACTGAAGCTTTCTTT
>.|14|TRBV2|TRBJ1-4|TRBD1
CATADRGTNEKLFF
TGTGCCACCGCCGACAGGGGGACTAATGAAAAACTGTTTTTT
>.|17|TRBV7-3|TRBJ2-6|.
CASSSQTRGYGANVLTF
TGTGCCAGCAGCTCCCAAACCAGGGGTTATGGGGCCAACGTCCTGACTTTC
>.|15|TRBV19|TRBJ2-5|TRBD1
CASSPTGAVGETQYF
TGTGCCAGTAGCCCGACAGGGGCGGTGGGGGAGACCCAGTACTTC
>.|15|TRBV27|TRBJ2-5|TRBD1
CASGGGTGYMETQYF
TGTGCCAGCGGGGGGGGGACAGGGTACATGGAGACCCAGTACTTC
>.|15|TRBV3-1/TRBV3-2|TRBJ1-3|.
CASSQGTATGNTIYF
TGTGCCAGCAGCCAAGGGACGGCCACTGGAAACACCATATATTTT
>once|16|TRBV3-1/TRBV3-2|TRBJ2-5|.
CASSQDLKGGLETQYF
TGTGCCAGCAGCCAAGATTTAAAGGGGGGGTTAGAGACCCAGTACTTC
>.|15|TRBV5-1|TRBJ2-2|.
CASSLGRGVAGELFF
TGCGCCAGCAGCTTGGGGCGGGGAGTTGCCGGGGAGCTGTTTTTT
>.|16|TRBV6-5|TRBJ1-3|.
CASSYSSDLIGNTIYF
TGTGCCAGCAGTTACTCTTCAGACCTTATCGGAAACACCATATATTTT
>.|15|TRBV11-3|TRBJ1-1|.
CASSARQKPNTEAFF
TGTGCCAGCAGCGCCCGACAGAAGCCGAACACTGAAGCTTTCTTT
>.|15|TRBV4-3|TRBJ1-1|.
CASSQDIPGVTEAFF
TGCGCCAGCAGCCAAGATATACCAGGGGTCACTGAAGCTTTCTTT
>.|14|TRBV7-8|TRBJ1-3|.
CASSPESSGNTIYF
TGTGCCAGCAGTCCCGAAAGCTCTGGAAACACCATATATTTT
>.|14|TRBV11-3|TRBJ2-1|.
CASSLDVLGNEQFF
TGTGCCAGCAGCTTAGACGTCCTGGGGAATGAGCAGTTCTTC
>.|16|TRBV5-1|TRBJ2-2|TRBD2
CASSFLAGGNTGELFF
TGCGCCAGCAGCTTCCTTGCGGGGGGAAACACCGGGGAGCTGTTTTTT
>.|15|TRBV7-9|TRBJ2-5|.
CASSSSGSFGETQYF
TGTGCCAGCAGCTCTAGTGGCAGTTTTGGAGAGACCCAGTACTTC
>once|14|TRBV5-5|TRBJ1-5|.
CASSLQLSNQPQHF
TGTGCCAGCAGCTTACAGCTTTCCAATCAGCCCCAGCATTTT
>.|15|TRBV2|TRBJ2-3|TRBD1
CASSGQGIGTDTQYF
TGTGCCAGCAGTGGACAGGGGATCGGCACAGATACGCAGTATTTT
>.|16|TRBV4-2|TRBJ2-2|.
CASSQKEGAGTGELFF
TGTGCCAGCAGCCAAAAGGAGGGGGCCGGAACCGGGGAGCTGTTTTTT
>.|15|TRBV4-1|TRBJ2-1|TRBD2
CASSRGTSGYNEQFF
TGCGCCAGCAGCCGAGGGACTAGCGGATACAATGAGCAGTTCTTC
>once|15|TRBV12-5|TRBJ2-1|TRBD2
CASGLGRGDYNEQFF
TGTGCTAGTGGTTTGGGGCGGGGGGACTACAATGAGCAGTTCTTC
>.|15|TRBV19|TRBJ2-2|.
CASSPGTTRPGELFF
TGTGCCAGTAGCCCCGGGACCACTAGACCCGGGGAGCTGTTTTTT
>.|15|TRBV7-2|TRBJ2-5|TRBD2
CASSLGLTNQETQYF
TGTGCCAGCAGCTTGGGACTAACAAATCAAGAGACCCAGTACTTC
>.|16|TRBV5-8|TRBJ2-7|TRBD1
CASSLSGTGAPYEQYF
TGTGCCAGCAGCCTCTCCGGGACAGGGGCCCCCTACGAGCAGTACTTC
>once|13|TRBV2|TRBJ1-1|.
CASSNRDGTEAFF
TGTGCCAGCAGTAACAGGGACGGCACTGAAGCTTTCTTT
>.|14|TRBV6-5|TRBJ1-1|.
CASSSLGGNTEAFF
TGTGCCAGCAGTTCCCTGGGGGGGAACACTGAAGCTTTCTTT
>.|15|TRBV6-6|TRBJ1-4|TRBD1
CASSSRTGGNEKLFF
TGTGCCAGCAGTTCCAGGACAGGGGGGAATGAAAAACTGTTTTTT
>.|18|TRBV19|TRBJ2-6|TRBD1
CASSNFGQGRTGANVLTF
TGTGCCAGTAGTAATTTTGGACAGGGGAGAACTGGGGCCAACGTCCTGACTTTC
>.|16|TRBV18|TRBJ2-1|TRBD1
CASSQGRTGSYNEQFF
TGTGCCAGCTCACAGGGGAGGACAGGGTCATACAATGAGCAGTTCTTC
>.|15|TRBV5-1|TRBJ1-1|.
CASSSRERMNTEAFF
TGCGCCAGCAGCTCTCGGGAGAGAATGAACACTGAAGCTTTCTTT
>.|15|TRBV7-3|TRBJ2-3|.
CASSLWQGRTDTQYF
TGTGCCAGCAGCTTATGGCAGGGCCGCACAGATACGCAGTATTTT
>once|14|TRBV4-1|TRBJ2-7|TRBD1
CASSQWGQGYEQYF
TGCGCCAGCAGCCAATGGGGACAGGGCTACGAGCAGTACTTC
>.|15|TRBV28|TRBJ1-5|TRBD1
CASSLRDRPLRPQHF
TGTGCCAGCAGCTTAAGGGACAGGCCCCTTAGGCCCCAGCATTTT